These 3 T cell receptor beta chains were sequenced from one sample in a study of blood T cell repertoires in COVID-19. Generated by immunoSEQ multiplex PCR, the TCRdb table keeps only in-frame clones and is missing some. The sample includes about 190,000 clones, 70% to 90% of them seen just once. Sequenced input: peripheral blood. The receptor set was obtained from a woman aged 25-40 years with active or convalescent COVID-19.

This chain uses TRBV19 with TRBJ1-2; D is ambiguous. Germline V gene lookup returns CDR1 LNHDA and CDR2 SQIVND (reference sequence). Trimming removed 5 bases at V and 10 bases at J, with 11 bases between. The CDR3 is 11 amino acids. CDR3 residues: CASSGARLYTF. CDR3 in DNA: TGTGCCAGTAGTGGCGCTAGGCTCTACACCTTC.

The chain has TRBV10-2 and TRBJ2-3; TRBD2 matches 13 bases. Trimming took 7 bases from V and 5 from J; bases not matched to a gene: 9. This CDR3 region has 16 residues. Germline CDR1 reads WSHSY; CDR2 reads SAAADI. Written as DNA, the CDR3 is TGCGCCAGCAAGAGGACTAGCGGGGGAGCCGGAGATACGCAGTATTTT. The encoded protein is CASKRTSGGAGDTQYF.

The V call is TRBV30, the J call TRBJ2-2; D is possibly TRBD2 (7 bases). Between the trimmed V and J ends, which lost 6 bases and 5 bases, there was a span of 16 bases. CDR3 length: 14 residues. The germline CDR1 and CDR2 sequences are GTSNPN and SVGIG (reference sequence). The CDR3 nucleotides are TGTGCCTGCCGCCGGGGGGCGTGGACCGGGGAGCTGTTTTTT. Translation: CACRRGAWTGELFF.